This T cell receptor beta chain appears in the sequencing data of a study of monozygotic twins with inflammatory bowel disease. CDR3 length: 15 amino acids. Germline CDR1 reads LNHDA; CDR2 reads SQIVND (reference sequence). Isolation of total RNA was performed on whole blood, with no prior T cell sorting. Each sample's cDNA came from eight separate reactions. Template switching appended UMIs that held a 6-nucleotide sample barcode. Two nested PCRs, of about 16 and 10 cycles, processed TCRalpha and TCRbeta cDNA. Reanalyzing the 5' RACE reads, TCRdb keeps one entry per CDR3 protein, without DNA. The sample table sets out some 190,000 distinct CDR3 sequences.

The sequence derives from a human donor with ulcerative colitis or Crohn's disease, or a healthy co-twin of an affected twin (not recorded which). Sequenced input: blood. The rearrangement links TRBV19 to TRBJ1-4; TCRdb calls TRBD1, which cannot be checked without DNA. The CDR3: CASRSPETGDEKLFF.